These 31 T cell receptor beta chains originate from one sample sequenced in a study of T cell responses to AZD1222 COVID-19 vaccine. Assay: immunoSEQ multiplex PCR; the TCRdb copy retains only in-frame clones and omits some. The sample comprises 150,000 or so clones, about 90% of which are singletons, and 2.5% to 4% rests with the top ten. This material consisted of peripheral blood, taken 28 days after the second AZD1222 dose. The receptors stem from an adult who received the AZD1222 COVID-19 vaccine.

The chain employs TRBV7-8 and TRBJ1-1; D is unresolved. The CDR3 has 16 amino acids. V was shortened by 0 bases and J by 3 bases, with 14 bases between the two germline ends. In germline, CDR1 is SGHVS, CDR2 FQNEAQ. The chain's CDR3 is CASSLALGREDTEAFF. The CDR3 DNA follows: TGTGCCAGCAGCTTAGCGTTGGGGAGGGAAGACACTGAAGCTTTCTTT.

The V and J genes are TRBV7-8 and TRBJ1-5; D perhaps matches TRBD1 (5 bases). There are 16 residues in the CDR3. The V and J ends lost 0 bases and 2 bases respectively, with 11 bases between them. Germline CDR1 SGHVS, CDR2 FQNEAQ. Here the CDR3 DNA reads TGTGCCAGCAGCTTAGCACAGGTGTTGGGCAATCAGCCCCAGCATTTT. Its protein product is CASSLAQVLGNQPQHF.

The V and J genes are TRBV28 and TRBJ2-7; 7 positions match TRBD1. V trimming: 8 bases; J trimming: 0 bases; junction bases outside the gene matches: 7. Germline V gives CDR1 MDHEN, CDR2 SYDVKM. The CDR3 runs to 14 residues. The CDR3 reads CASVDRKSSYEQYF. The CDR3 DNA sequence: TGTGCCAGCGTGGACAGGAAGAGCTCCTACGAGCAGTACTTC.

V and J are TRBV28 and TRBJ1-3; no clear D. Trimming removed 8 bases at V and 3 bases at J, with 8 bases between. From germline, CDR1 is MDHEN and CDR2 SYDVKM. CDR3 length: 12 residues. The DNA of the CDR3 is TGTGCCAGCGCGACATTTGGAAACACCATATATTTT. Amino acids: CASATFGNTIYF.

V is TRBV29-1 and J is TRBJ2-7; 14 bases fit TRBD2. V trimming: 6 bases; J trimming: 5 bases; junction bases outside the gene matches: 3. The CDR3 totals 13 residues. CDR1 SQVTM and CDR2 ANQGSEA come from the germline V gene. CDR3 DNA: TGCAGCGTCAGGGGACTAGCGGGAGACGAGCAGTACTTC. Protein sequence: CSVRGLAGDEQYF.

The rearrangement uses TRBV18 and TRBJ1-5, with D perhaps matching TRBD1 (5 bases). CDR3 length: 14 residues. From germline, CDR1 is KGHSH and CDR2 LQKENI. Trimming took 3 bases from V and 5 from J, leaving 11 bases between them. CDR3 sequence reads: CASSPPGGDQPQHF. The DNA of the CDR3 is TGTGCCAGCTCACCTCCCGGGGGGGATCAGCCCCAGCATTTT.

This clone was seen once. This sequence joins TRBV2 and TRBJ1-5; D may be TRBD1 (5 bases). Deletions cut 7 bases from V and 1 base from J, with 14 bases between. This CDR3 is built from 15 residues. The V gene's germline CDR1 is SNHLY and CDR2 FYNNEI. The CDR3 sequence is CASNEMEGSNQPQHF. DNA for the CDR3: TGTGCCAGCAACGAAATGGAGGGGAGCAATCAGCCCCAGCATTTT.

The chain is built from TRBV27 and TRBJ1-2; the match to TRBD1 covers 8 bases. Trimming at V came to 6 bases and at J to 2 bases, leaving 11 bases not matched to a gene. The germline gives CDR1 MNHEY, CDR2 SMNVEV (reference sequence). This CDR3 has 16 residues. The CDR3 bases are TGTGCCAGCAGGCGGACAGGGCTAACCCTCAACTATGGCTACACCTTC. Translation gives CASRRTGLTLNYGYTF.

The chain joins TRBV28 to TRBJ2-1, with 14 bases fitting TRBD2. CDR3 length equals 15 residues. After removal of 6 bases from V and 8 bases from J, the junction contained 6 bases not matched to a gene. Germline V lookup: CDR1 MDHEN, CDR2 SYDVKM. The CDR3 protein is CASSPGTSGSYEQFF. CDR3 DNA sequence: TGTGCCAGCAGCCCCGGGACTAGCGGGAGTTATGAGCAGTTCTTC.

The rearrangement links TRBV6-5 to TRBJ1-1, with a weak D call TRBD1 (6 bases). Germline V CDR1 and CDR2: MNHEY, SVGAGI. The V and J ends lost 4 bases and 6 bases respectively, with 12 bases between them. There are 13 residues in the CDR3. The CDR3 protein is CASSSPTGPEAFF. CDR3 nucleotide sequence: TGTGCCAGCAGTTCCCCGACAGGCCCTGAAGCTTTCTTT.

The J gene is TRBJ2-2, the V gene TRBV18; 7 bases match TRBD1. The CDR3 has 15 residues. In germline, CDR1 is KGHSH, CDR2 LQKENI. The V gene end was trimmed by 6 bases and the J gene end by 0 bases; junction bases not matched to a gene: 4. Here the CDR3 reads CASSGQLANTGELFF. The CDR3 nucleotides are TGTGCCAGCTCGGGACAGCTAGCGAACACCGGGGAGCTGTTTTTT.

The chain uses TRBV9 and TRBJ2-3, with D unresolved. From germline, CDR1 is SGDLS and CDR2 YYNGEE. The CDR3 loop spans 12 amino acids. The ends were cut back, 5 bases at V and 2 bases at J, with 6 bases in the middle. The CDR3 coding sequence is TGTGCCAGCAGTTCTGACACAGATACGCAGTATTTT. The encoded protein is CASSSDTDTQYF.

The chain is built from TRBV7-9 and TRBJ1-1; 11 bases match TRBD1. This CDR3 contains 19 residues. In germline, CDR1 is SEHNR, CDR2 FQNEAQ (reference sequence). After removal of 4 bases from V and 3 bases from J, the junction contained 16 bases not matched to a gene. In DNA form, the CDR3 reads TGTGCCAGCAGCTCTGTAGGGGACAGGGGGAATAATAGGGACACTGAAGCTTTCTTT. It yields the protein CASSSVGDRGNNRDTEAFF. The full variable domain, completed using reference TRBV7-9 and TRBJ1-1, is DTGVSQNPRHKITKRGQNVTFRCDPISEHNRLYWYRQTLGQGPEFLTYFQNEAQLEKSRLLSDRFSAERPKGSFSTLEIQRTEQGDSAMYLCASSSVGDRGNNRDTEAFFGQGTRLTVV.

V and J are TRBV28 and TRBJ1-6; 8 bases fit TRBD1. The CDR3 has 15 residues. Trimming cost V 2 bases and J 9 bases; bases outside gene matches: 6. Looked up from germline, CDR1 is MDHEN and CDR2 is SYDVKM. The CDR3 protein is CASSLQAGGASPLHF. The CDR3 nucleotides read TGTGCCAGCAGTTTACAAGCAGGGGGCGCTTCACCCCTCCACTTT. The variable domain in full, completed from reference TRBV28 and TRBJ1-6, reads DVKVTQSSRYLVKRTGEKVFLECVQDMDHENMFWYRQDPGLGLRLIYFSYDVKMKEKGDIPEGYSVSREKKERFSLILESASTNQTSMYLCASSLQAGGASPLHFGNGTRLTVT.

This clone was seen a single time. CDR3 sequence reads: CASSLGSGQFSGNTIYF. The CDR3 region has the DNA TGTGCCAGCAGCTTGGGGTCAGGACAGTTCTCTGGAAACACCATATATTTT. J is TRBJ1-3 and V is TRBV5-4; possibly TRBD1 for D (6 bases). CDR3 length: 17 amino acids. Germline values: CDR1 SGHNT, CDR2 YYREEE (reference sequence). V was shortened by 0 bases and J by 0 bases, with 13 bases between the two germline ends. Variable domain in full (rest from reference TRBV5-4 and TRBJ1-3): ETGVTQSPTHLIKTRGQQVTLRCSSQSGHNTVSWYQQALGQGPQFIFQYYREEENGRGNFPPRFSGLQFPNYSSELNVNALELDDSALYLCASSLGSGQFSGNTIYFGEGSWLTVV.

This clone was seen just once. The V call is TRBV28, the J call TRBJ2-7, with 11 bases lining up with TRBD1. The CDR3 runs to 15 residues. Trimming removed 2 bases from V and 6 bases from J; junction bases left unmatched: 6. CDR1 is MDHEN, CDR2 SYDVKM, per germline. The CDR3 protein is CASSLGGTGGTEQYF. The CDR3 DNA follows: TGTGCCAGCAGTTTAGGGGGGACAGGGGGAACCGAGCAGTACTTC.

V is TRBV20-1 and J is TRBJ2-5; the D is unclear. The CDR3 is made up of 13 amino acids. The V gene lost 3 bases and the J gene lost 2 bases, with 10 bases spanning the gap. Germline loops: CDR1 DFQATT, CDR2 SNEGSKA (reference sequence). The CDR3 DNA follows: TGCAGTGCTAGTTCTCCGGGTCAAGAGACCCAGTACTTC. This encodes CSASSPGQETQYF.

V and J are TRBV19 and TRBJ1-2; maybe TRBD1 (6 bases). The CDR3 has 13 amino acids. Trimming removed 6 bases from V and 4 bases from J, with 12 bases in between. The germline V gene has CDR1 LNHDA and CDR2 SQIVND (reference sequence). The CDR3, as DNA: TGTGCCAGTAGGGACAGCACCCTCTATGGCTACACCTTC. Its translation is CASRDSTLYGYTF.

The chain uses TRBV5-1 and TRBJ2-3; 7 bases agree with TRBD2. The CDR3 runs 14 residues. J lost 5 bases, V lost 5 bases, and 8 bases had no gene match. CDR1 and CDR2 (germline): SGHRS, YFSETQ. The CDR3 bases are TGCGCCAGCAGTTCGGTTACGGGGGGAGATACGCAGTATTTT. As protein: CASSSVTGGDTQYF.

This chain uses TRBV6-1 with TRBJ2-1; 14 nucleotides agree with TRBD2. This CDR3 is 17 amino acids long. Germline V CDR1 and CDR2: MNHNS, SASEGT. J was trimmed by 7 bases and V by 3 bases; bases with no gene match: 8. DNA of the CDR3: TGTGCCAGCAGTGAGCACGGGACTAGCGGGAGTCTAAATGAGCAGTTCTTC. It encodes CASSEHGTSGSLNEQFF.

The chain recombines TRBV7-9 with TRBJ2-1; 9 bases line up with TRBD2. V gave up 1 base and J gave up 6 bases; unmatched junction bases: 4. Germline values: CDR1 SEHNR, CDR2 FQNEAQ (reference sequence). The CDR3 contains 15 residues. The CDR3 DNA reads as TGTGCCAGCAGCTTAGTGGGGGGACTAGCCAATGAGCAGTTCTTC. It codes for CASSLVGGLANEQFF.

The genes are TRBV24-1 and TRBJ2-7, with D uncertain. CDR1 and CDR2 from the germline V gene are KGHDR and SFDVKD. The CDR3 is 15 amino acids. V was cut by 2 bases and J by 2 bases, with 12 bases left in between. DNA for the CDR3: TGTGCCACCAGTGATTCAAAAAGGGCCCCCTACGAGCAGTACTTC. It codes for CATSDSKRAPYEQYF.

V and J are TRBV7-2 and TRBJ2-1; D gene ambiguous. In germline, CDR1 is SGHTA, CDR2 FQGNSA. Trimming cost V 1 base and J 0 bases, with 7 bases left between them. There are 15 residues in the CDR3. The CDR3 protein is CASSLGYYSYNEQFF. The CDR3 region has the DNA TGTGCCAGCAGCTTAGGATACTACTCCTACAATGAGCAGTTCTTC.

The V call is TRBV19, the J call TRBJ2-1; D perhaps matches TRBD1 (6 bases). V lost 3 bases to trimming and J lost 6 bases, with 15 bases between them. The CDR3 has 15 amino acids. The germline CDR1 and CDR2 sequences are LNHDA and SQIVND (reference sequence). CDR3 in DNA: TGTGCCAGTAGTATCCGGACAGACATTTCCAATGAGCAGTTCTTC. Translating it yields CASSIRTDISNEQFF. The complete variable domain, with remaining parts taken from reference TRBV19 and TRBJ2-1, reads DGGITQSPKYLFRKEGQNVTLSCEQNLNHDAMYWYRQDPGQGLRLIYYSQIVNDFQKGDIAEGYSVSREKKESFPLTVTSAQKNPTAFYLCASSIRTDISNEQFFGPGTRLTVL.

The chain employs TRBV27 and TRBJ2-2; D may correspond to TRBD1 or TRBD2 (6 bases each). Germline V gene lookup returns CDR1 MNHEY and CDR2 SMNVEV (reference sequence). The CDR3 is made up of 17 amino acids. V was cut by 5 bases and J by 7 bases, with 23 bases left in between. The CDR3 nucleotides are TGTGCCAGCAGTGTAGGGAGGCAGGGGACGTTCGGCGGGGAGCTGTTTTTT. This codes for CASSVGRQGTFGGELFF.

The rearrangement joins TRBV28 to TRBJ1-1; D call uncertain. This CDR3 comprises 12 residues. Germline lookup yields CDR1 MDHEN and CDR2 SYDVKM. The V and J ends lost 10 bases and 6 bases respectively, with 15 bases between them. The CDR3 bases are TGTGCCACTACCCGGGGAATCGCTGAAGCTTTCTTT. It specifies CATTRGIAEAFF.

Notes on this clone: Other nucleotide sequences in the sample specify the same CDR3. The chain employs TRBV7-2 and TRBJ2-5; D not resolved. With 1 base removed from V and 6 bases from J, the gap between germline ends came to 18 bases. Looked up from germline, CDR1 is SGHTA and CDR2 is FQGNSA. The CDR3 totals 16 residues. CDR3 in DNA: TGTGCCAGCAGCTTAGGAGGTTCTGGGTCCAGGAAGACCCAGTACTTC. Its translation: CASSLGGSGSRKTQYF.

The chain links TRBV19 to TRBJ1-1; weak D call: TRBD1 (6 bases). Looked up from germline, CDR1 is LNHDA and CDR2 is SQIVND (reference sequence). Trimming removed 3 bases from V and 4 bases from J, with 9 bases in between. The CDR3 totals 13 residues. CDR3 amino acids: CASSISTGTEAFF. CDR3 DNA: TGTGCCAGTAGTATTTCGACAGGCACTGAAGCTTTCTTT. The full variable domain, rest sourced from reference TRBV19 and TRBJ1-1, is DGGITQSPKYLFRKEGQNVTLSCEQNLNHDAMYWYRQDPGQGLRLIYYSQIVNDFQKGDIAEGYSVSREKKESFPLTVTSAQKNPTAFYLCASSISTGTEAFFGQGTRLTVV.

The chain employs TRBV5-4 and TRBJ1-2, with D unresolved. Trimming took off 4 bases at V and 0 bases at J, with 10 bases between the two ends. The CDR3 runs 14 residues. Germline V lookup: CDR1 SGHNT, CDR2 YYREEE (reference sequence). DNA of the CDR3: TGTGCCAGCAGCCCGATACTAACTAACTATGGCTACACCTTC. It translates to CASSPILTNYGYTF.

This rearrangement joins TRBV19 to TRBJ2-5, with TRBD1 as a possible D gene (6 bases). The length of the CDR3 is 15 residues. Trimming cost V 5 bases and J 3 bases, with 16 bases left between them. Looked up from germline, CDR1 is LNHDA and CDR2 is SQIVND (reference sequence). The CDR3 region has the DNA TGTGCCAGTAGTCCGACAACAGGGCTTAAAGAGACCCAGTACTTC. It encodes CASSPTTGLKETQYF.

The rearrangement uses TRBV10-2 and TRBJ1-4; D gene uncertain. V was shortened by 0 bases and J by 0 bases, with 5 bases between the two germline ends. Germline V gene sequence: CDR1 WSHSY, CDR2 SAAADI. The CDR3 covers 15 residues. DNA of the CDR3: TGCGCCAGCAGTGAGTCGGGGACAACTAATGAAAAACTGTTTTTT. Translating gives CASSESGTTNEKLFF.